The entry below gives a single TCR beta chain sequence along with its context. This record belongs to a study of CD8 T cells in Susac syndrome. CD8+ and CD4+ T cells from blood underwent TCR beta sequencing, which was carried out in a high-throughput format. Patients with stable or active relapsing-remitting disease, all of them treatment-naive, made up the multiple sclerosis controls. Through negative isolation, CD4+ and CD8+ T cells were obtained, while TEMRA cells were enriched using FACS. Reverse transcription used about 0.45 to 1 ug RNA and random hexamers. Across 54 Vbeta and 13 Jbeta, TCR beta CDR3 was amplified with immunoSEQ multiplex PCR. TCRdb ran MiXCR on the immunoSEQ multiplex PCR reads and lists one entry per CDR3 protein. Of 150,000 to 190,000 distinct CDR3 sequences in the sample, over 95% were seen once. V was clipped by 3 bases and J by 5 bases; unmatched bases: 8. This CDR3 is 16 amino acids long. CDR1 is SGHDT, CDR2 YYEEEE, per germline.

This chain joins TRBV5-6 and TRBJ2-5, with 12 bases that match TRBD1. The source material was CD8+ T cells from PBMCs. This TCR derives from a human donor with multiple sclerosis. In nucleotides, the CDR3 is TGTGCCAGCAGCTACGTCCGGGACAGGGGGCTCGAGACCCAGTACTTC. Translation: CASSYVRDRGLETQYF.